These 14 T cell receptor beta chains originate from one sample sequenced in a study of cytomegalovirus exposure and HLA in healthy donors. The repertoire was sequenced with immunoSEQ multiplex PCR; TCRdb's copy has only in-frame clones and lacks some. In the table there are roughly 70,000 clones, approximately 96% of which are singletons. Sequenced sample: PBMCs. These receptors came from a woman under 30 in good health and CMV-seropositive.

Turning to this clone: Its ends do not fully match the called genes, so a read error is possible. The gene calls are TRBV7-9 and TRBJ2-3; D is possibly TRBD2 (6 bases). The CDR3 has 12 residues. Germline V CDR1 and CDR2: SEHNR, FQNEAQ (reference sequence). CDR3 DNA: TGTGCCAGCAGCGCGCTGTCGGGACTGTTCCGTTTT. Translated, it gives CASSALSGLFRF.

This chain joins TRBV30 and TRBJ2-7; 7 bases align to TRBD2. This CDR3 comprises 13 residues. Germline-derived CDR1 and CDR2 are GTSNPN and SVGIG (reference sequence). V lost 5 bases to trimming and J lost 7 bases; unmatched junction nucleotides: 11. The CDR3 is CAWGRLAAREQYF. The CDR3 bases are TGTGCCTGGGGACGACTAGCTGCGAGGGAGCAGTACTTC.

J is TRBJ2-5 and V is TRBV12-5; a weak D match, TRBD2 (6 bases). With 3 bases removed from V and 5 bases from J, the gap between germline ends came to 7 bases. The CDR3 totals 12 residues. Germline V CDR1 and CDR2: LGHNT, FRNRAP. The CDR3 reads CASGFREETQYF. The CDR3, as DNA: TGTGCTAGTGGTTTCCGGGAGGAGACCCAGTACTTC.

The chain employs TRBV6-1 and TRBJ2-1; 7 nucleotides agree with TRBD2. This CDR3 is 15 amino acids long. Germline V gene data show CDR1 as MNHNS and CDR2 as SASEGT. Trimming at V came to 4 bases and at J to 2 bases, leaving 5 bases not matched to a gene. The CDR3 region has the DNA TGTGCCAGCAGTGGCCAAAGCGGGACCTACAATGAGCAGTTCTTC. Residues: CASSGQSGTYNEQFF.

V gene TRBV4-2 combines with J gene TRBJ2-6, with D unclear. V dropped 0 bases and J dropped 3 bases, with 12 bases sitting between them. This CDR3 has 17 amino acids. CDR1 LGHNA and CDR2 YNFKEQ come from the germline V gene. The CDR3 spells CASSQEIEAIGANVLTF. The CDR3 nucleotides are TGTGCCAGCAGCCAAGAGATTGAGGCAATTGGGGCCAACGTCCTGACTTTC.

The chain joins TRBV5-1 to TRBJ2-7, with a possible D match to TRBD2 (5 bases). Germline CDR1 is SGHRS and CDR2 is YFSETQ. The V end lost 0 bases, the J end lost 2 bases, and 15 bases lay between the germline ends. The CDR3 length is 16 residues. Written as DNA, the CDR3 is TGCGCCAGCAGCTTGGGGACGGCGGGTGTAGCCTACGAGCAGTACTTC. Translation gives CASSLGTAGVAYEQYF.

The rearrangement uses TRBV10-3 and TRBJ2-3; 11 bases are a match to TRBD2. After removal of 2 bases from V and 0 bases from J, the junction contained 7 bases not matched to a gene. This CDR3 is built from 18 residues. Germline V gene data show CDR1 as ENHRY and CDR2 as SYGVKD. This CDR3 is CAISELAGGSWSTDTQYF. The CDR3, as DNA: TGTGCCATCAGTGAGCTAGCGGGAGGATCGTGGAGCACAGATACGCAGTATTTT.

This chain uses TRBV6-5 with TRBJ1-1; D possibly corresponds to TRBD1 (5 bases). V was clipped by 6 bases and J by 1 base, with 9 bases between them. Germline V lookup: CDR1 MNHEY, CDR2 SVGAGI. The CDR3 is 13 amino acids. The CDR3 DNA is TGTGCCAGCAGCCGCGGACAGAACACTGAAGCTTTCTTT. This encodes CASSRGQNTEAFF.

This chain uses TRBV10-1 with TRBJ2-1, with 9 bases matching TRBD2. The germline CDR1 and CDR2 sequences are WNHNN and SYGVQD (reference sequence). Trimming cost V 1 base and J 6 bases; bases outside gene matches: 4. The CDR3 contains 15 residues. The DNA for the CDR3 is TGCGCCAGCAGTGAGTTGCGGGAGGGCCGCAATGAGCAGTTCTTC. Its translation is CASSELREGRNEQFF.

This clone was counted a single time. The chain recombines TRBV19 with TRBJ2-6, with 12 bases that match TRBD2. The germline gives CDR1 LNHDA, CDR2 SQIVND (reference sequence). V shed 3 bases, J shed 1 base, and the junction held 4 bases outside the gene matches. The CDR3 covers 18 residues. CDR3 sequence reads: CASSMTSGSRSGANVLTF. Here the CDR3 DNA reads TGTGCCAGTAGTATGACTAGCGGGAGTCGATCTGGGGCCAACGTCCTGACTTTC. The complete variable domain, with remaining parts taken from reference TRBV19 and TRBJ2-6, reads DGGITQSPKYLFRKEGQNVTLSCEQNLNHDAMYWYRQDPGQGLRLIYYSQIVNDFQKGDIAEGYSVSREKKESFPLTVTSAQKNPTAFYLCASSMTSGSRSGANVLTFGAGSRLTVL.

The sample holds one count of this clone. The chain joins TRBV27 to TRBJ1-6, with D possibly TRBD1 on 5 matching bases. The CDR3 extends over 18 amino acids. Per the germline V gene, CDR1 is MNHEY and CDR2 is SMNVEV (reference sequence). The V end was cut by 5 bases, the J end by 7 bases, with 24 bases between. CDR3: CASSPTRQGGSVNSPLHF. In nucleotides, the CDR3 is TGTGCCAGCAGTCCCACCCGCCAGGGAGGATCGGTCAATTCACCCCTCCACTTT.

This sequence joins TRBV6-1 and TRBJ2-1; 8 bases agree with TRBD1. Germline loops: CDR1 MNHNS, CDR2 SASEGT. This CDR3 contains 13 residues. V lost 10 bases and J lost 3; bases outside the gene matches: 5. The CDR3 sequence: CAKDRAFYNEQFF. The CDR3 bases are TGTGCCAAGGACAGGGCTTTCTACAATGAGCAGTTCTTC.

The gene calls are TRBV9 and TRBJ2-1; D not certain. Germline V gene sequence: CDR1 SGDLS, CDR2 YYNGEE. This CDR3 has 14 amino acids. Trimming left V 1 base short and J 8 bases short, with 13 bases between. Here the CDR3 DNA reads TGTGCCAGCAGCGTAAGAAGAAGAGGTGATGAGCAGTTCTTC. Amino acids: CASSVRRRGDEQFF.

V usage is TRBV4-2 and J usage is TRBJ2-1; D possibly corresponds to TRBD1 (6 bases). V gave up 0 bases and J gave up 0 bases, with 9 bases separating them. The germline CDR1 and CDR2 sequences are LGHNA and YNFKEQ. The CDR3 contains 16 residues. The DNA of the CDR3 is TGTGCCAGCAGCCAAGATGGGGGCAGCTCCTACAATGAGCAGTTCTTC. Translated: CASSQDGGSSYNEQFF.